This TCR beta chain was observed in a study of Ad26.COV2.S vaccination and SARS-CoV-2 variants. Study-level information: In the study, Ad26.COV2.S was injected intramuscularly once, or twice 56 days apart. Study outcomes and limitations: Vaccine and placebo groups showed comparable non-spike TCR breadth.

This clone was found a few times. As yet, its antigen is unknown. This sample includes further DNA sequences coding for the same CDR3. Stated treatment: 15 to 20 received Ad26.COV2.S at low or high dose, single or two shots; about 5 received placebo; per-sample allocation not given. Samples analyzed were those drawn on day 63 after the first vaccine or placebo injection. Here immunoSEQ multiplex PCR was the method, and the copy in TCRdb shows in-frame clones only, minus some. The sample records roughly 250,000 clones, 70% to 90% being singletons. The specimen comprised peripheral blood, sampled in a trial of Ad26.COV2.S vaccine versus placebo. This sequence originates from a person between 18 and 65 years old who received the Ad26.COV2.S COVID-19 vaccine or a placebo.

The CDR3, as DNA: TGTGCCAGCAGTTACACGTCCGGGACGGGTGAGCTGTTTTTT. Protein sequence: CASSYTSGTGELFF. The chain links TRBV6-5 to TRBJ2-2; D is possibly TRBD1 or TRBD2 (5 bases each). CDR3 length: 14 amino acids. Per germline, CDR1 MNHEY and CDR2 SVGAGI. Trimming pared 2 bases from V and 11 bases from J, leaving 15 bases between.